Following are 7 T cell receptor beta chains from one sample sequenced in a study of patients and donors after allogeneic stem cell transplantation. TCRdb re-analysed the RT-PCR reads in MiXCR, keeping a single row per CDR3 protein. The repertoire holds fewer than 250,000 distinct CDR3 sequences, 12% to 15% seen once, with approximately 10% in the top ten. The material sequenced was blood, either unsorted or a sorted T cell fraction (not recorded which). Receptor source: a human donor who was either an allogeneic HSCT recipient or a stem cell or donor lymphocyte infusion donor (not recorded which). It is not recorded whose cells these are; they may come from a transplant donor.

This clonotype was seen only a few times. The chain has TRBV3-1 and TRBJ1-2, with no clear D. Germline V CDR1 and CDR2: LGHDT, YNNKEL (reference sequence). The CDR3 consists of 12 residues. V was pared by 0 bases and J by 8 bases, with 7 bases between. CDR3 residues: CASSQENWGYTF. CDR3 in DNA: TGTGCCAGCAGCCAAGAGAATTGGGGCTACACCTTC.

At least ten counts were recorded for this clonotype. This sequence joins TRBV5-1 and TRBJ1-1; possible D gene TRBD1, 5 bases. Germline loops: CDR1 SGHRS, CDR2 YFSETQ. Trimming took 3 bases from V and 7 from J, leaving 13 bases between them. The CDR3 loop spans 13 amino acids. Written as DNA, the CDR3 is TGCGCCAGCAGCTGGGACGGAACCTATGAAGCTTTCTTT. Translated, it gives CASSWDGTYEAFF.

This clonotype was detected only a few times. This chain joins TRBV5-5 and TRBJ2-1, with D perhaps matching TRBD1 (5 bases). CDR1 is SGHKS, CDR2 YYEKEE, per germline (reference sequence). The CDR3 runs to 14 residues. With 3 bases removed from V and 4 bases from J, the gap between germline ends came to 11 bases. The CDR3 DNA follows: TGTGCCAGCAGCTCCAGGGATACTTACAATGAGCAGTTCTTC. It specifies CASSSRDTYNEQFF.

The rearrangement joins TRBV6-1 to TRBJ1-1; D unclear. The germline V gene has CDR1 MNHNS and CDR2 SASEGT. This CDR3 spans 14 amino acids. V was cut by 8 bases and J by 0 bases, with 13 bases left in between. The CDR3 region is CASRVSGMNTEAFF. Here the CDR3 DNA reads TGTGCCAGCCGTGTATCCGGCATGAACACTGAAGCTTTCTTT.

The gene calls are TRBV6-2 or TRBV6-3 and TRBJ2-5; maybe TRBD1 (6 bases). Per the germline V gene, CDR1 is MNHEY and CDR2 is SVGEGT. The CDR3 runs to 13 residues. V shed 6 bases and J shed 5 bases, with 13 bases lying between them. DNA of the CDR3: TGTGCCAGCAGCACGTGGGGGCCGGAGACCCAGTACTTC. Translated, it gives CASSTWGPETQYF.

This clonotype was seen at least ten times. The rearrangement joins TRBV5-5 to TRBJ2-4; D is undetermined. V gave up 4 bases and J gave up 0 bases, with 8 bases separating them. The CDR3 totals 14 residues. CDR1 SGHKS and CDR2 YYEKEE come from the germline V gene (reference sequence). The CDR3 spells CASSLTLAKNIQYF. The CDR3 DNA follows: TGTGCCAGCAGCCTAACTTTAGCCAAAAACATTCAGTACTTC.

The chain is built from TRBV20-1 and TRBJ2-5, with D maybe TRBD2 (5 bases). The CDR3 consists of 12 residues. The germline gives CDR1 DFQATT, CDR2 SNEGSKA (reference sequence). V was cut by 0 bases and J by 7 bases, with 9 bases left in between. The CDR3 DNA reads as TGCAGTGCTAGAGAGACGGACTTGACCCAGTACTTC. Encoded protein: CSARETDLTQYF.